Here is one T cell receptor beta chain with its context. This specimen comes from a study of blood T cell repertoires in COVID-19. Study background: Donors in the United States, Italy and Spain gave samples during acute or convalescent COVID-19.

CDR1 and CDR2 (germline): MNHEY, SMNVEV (reference sequence). V dropped 5 bases and J dropped 11; count of bases not matched to a gene: 10. This CDR3 is 14 amino acids long. Methods used by the authors: Scientists estimated how many nucleated cells there were by amplifying reference gene primers. Assay: immunoSEQ multiplex PCR; the TCRdb copy retains only in-frame clones and omits some. D and trimming come from the DNA, and the V and J calls and clone size come from that table. This sample has about 160,000 clones, with about 90% found just once. The receptor was derived from a man older than 75 with acute or convalescent COVID-19. The J gene is TRBJ2-1, the V gene TRBV27, with 9 bases aligning to TRBD1. Sequenced input: peripheral blood. CDR3 amino acids: CASSRRDRAHQQFF. CDR3 nucleotides: TGTGCCAGCAGTCGCCGGGACAGGGCACACCAGCAGTTCTTC.